This passage covers 25 T cell receptor beta chains from one sample sequenced in a study of blood T cell repertoires in COVID-19. Only in-frame clones appear in the TCRdb table, and some are missing; sequencing was by immunoSEQ multiplex PCR. The sample comprises about 300,000 clones, about four fifths of which are singletons, and about 1.2% rests with the top ten. Sequenced input: peripheral blood. The receptors come from a woman in her forties or fifties with acute or convalescent COVID-19.

The V gene is TRBV7-9, the J gene TRBJ2-5; maybe TRBD2 (6 bases). The length of the CDR3 is 15 residues. Trimming left V 0 bases short and J 5 bases short, with 13 bases between. CDR1 SEHNR and CDR2 FQNEAQ come from the germline V gene (reference sequence). The CDR3 nucleotides are TGTGCCAGCAGCTTAGCGCTCTCAGGGAGGGAGACCCAGTACTTC. It codes for CASSLALSGRETQYF.

J is TRBJ2-2 and V is TRBV3-1 (or the pseudogene TRBV3-2), with 7 bases identical to TRBD2. V shed 1 base and J 4 bases; nucleotides not matched to a gene: 6. Germline loops: CDR1 LGHDT, CDR2 YNNKEL (reference sequence). CDR3 length: 16 residues. CDR3 region: CASSQARAGITGELFF. The CDR3 nucleotides read TGTGCCAGCAGCCAAGCGAGAGCGGGAATCACCGGGGAGCTGTTTTTT.

In DNA, the CDR3 is TGTGCCAGACCTGGATGGACTAGCGGGAGGTACGAGCAGTACTTC. Its translation is CARPGWTSGRYEQYF. V and J are TRBV19 and TRBJ2-7; 14 bases agree with TRBD2. This CDR3 is 15 amino acids long. The trim removed 9 bases at V and 4 bases at J, leaving 8 bases unmatched. Germline CDR1 reads LNHDA; CDR2 reads SQIVND (reference sequence).

This chain connects TRBV29-1 to TRBJ2-3; TRBD1 matches at 7 bases. The CDR3 is 11 amino acids. The junction had 11 bases not matched to a gene; V was cut back by 6 bases and J by 14 bases. Germline loops: CDR1 SQVTM, CDR2 ANQGSEA. The CDR3 is CSVLDREPPYF. CDR3 coding DNA: TGCAGCGTCCTCGACAGGGAACCGCCGTATTTT.

The chain links TRBV3-1 (or the pseudogene TRBV3-2) to TRBJ1-4, with D perhaps matching TRBD1 (6 bases). Germline loops: CDR1 LGHDT, CDR2 YNNKEL (reference sequence). There are 13 residues in the CDR3. With 4 bases removed from V and 11 bases from J, the gap between germline ends came to 14 bases. CDR3: CASSPGAEGKLFF. CDR3 DNA sequence: TGTGCCAGCAGCCCAGGGGCAGAGGGTAAACTGTTTTTT.

The chain carries TRBV19 and TRBJ1-5; 9 nucleotides agree with TRBD1. The V segment lost 4 bases and the J segment 0 bases; nucleotides outside the gene matches: 7. Germline CDR1 reads LNHDA; CDR2 reads SQIVND (reference sequence). CDR3 size: 17 residues. The CDR3 loop reads CASSTPLQGASNQPQHF. The DNA of the CDR3 is TGTGCCAGTAGTACTCCCCTACAGGGGGCTAGCAATCAGCCCCAGCATTTT. The entire variable domain, with the rest obtained from reference TRBV19 and TRBJ1-5, is as follows: DGGITQSPKYLFRKEGQNVTLSCEQNLNHDAMYWYRQDPGQGLRLIYYSQIVNDFQKGDIAEGYSVSREKKESFPLTVTSAQKNPTAFYLCASSTPLQGASNQPQHFGDGTRLSIL.

The count of this clone is one. The V gene is TRBV3-1 (or the pseudogene TRBV3-2), the J gene TRBJ2-3; D perhaps matches TRBD2 (6 bases). V lost 4 bases, J lost 4 bases, and 15 bases lay in between. The CDR3 totals 15 residues. The germline gives CDR1 LGHDT, CDR2 YNNKEL (reference sequence). The CDR3 region is CASSPLALPPDTQYF. The CDR3 region has the DNA TGTGCCAGCAGCCCTCTAGCGCTCCCCCCAGATACGCAGTATTTT.

The gene calls are TRBV25-1 and TRBJ1-3, with D perhaps matching TRBD1 (5 bases). Germline CDR1 MGHDK, CDR2 SYGVNS. Deletions cut 1 base from V and 4 bases from J, with 8 bases between. CDR3 length: 14 residues. The CDR3 DNA sequence: TGTGCCAGCAGTGAATCGGCAGGGGGAAACACCATATATTTT. Translation: CASSESAGGNTIYF.

This chain joins TRBV7-3 and TRBJ2-5; D is ambiguous. This CDR3 region has 14 residues. V gave up 1 base and J gave up 5 bases, with 11 bases separating them. Germline loops: CDR1 SGHTA, CDR2 FQGTGA. CDR3 sequence: CASSLNRRDETQYF. The DNA for the CDR3 is TGTGCCAGCAGCTTAAACCGGAGAGACGAGACCCAGTACTTC.

V is TRBV23-1 and J is TRBJ2-1; D is ambiguous. Being an ORF, TRBV23-1 has a function that is uncertain. Between the trimmed V and J ends, which lost 1 base and 0 bases, there was a span of 10 bases. CDR3 length: 16 amino acids. CDR3 amino acids: CASSQWYRSSYNEQFF. CDR3 nucleotide sequence: TGCGCCAGCAGTCAATGGTATAGGAGCTCCTACAATGAGCAGTTCTTC.

The rearrangement joins TRBV4-1 to TRBJ1-4; 11 positions match TRBD1. This CDR3 spans 18 amino acids. V gave up 4 bases and J gave up 6 bases; unmatched junction bases: 13. Germline assignment: CDR1 MGHRA and CDR2 YSYEKL. CDR3 nucleotide sequence: TGCGCCAGCAGCCGAGAGTCCGGGACAGGGGGGGTTGATGAAAAACTGTTTTTT. As protein: CASSRESGTGGVDEKLFF.

The chain combines TRBV27 with TRBJ2-1; D is ambiguous. In germline, CDR1 is MNHEY, CDR2 SMNVEV (reference sequence). The V gene lost 4 bases and the J gene lost 8 bases, with 12 bases spanning the gap. The CDR3 length is 13 residues. The CDR3 sequence: CASSSLPVHEQFF. In nucleotides, the CDR3 is TGTGCCAGCAGTTCCCTACCGGTCCATGAGCAGTTCTTC.

The chain is built from TRBV7-2 and TRBJ2-3; tentatively, D is TRBD2 (6 bases). The CDR3 extends over 14 amino acids. Trimming removed 4 bases from V and 6 bases from J, with 14 bases in between. CDR1 is SGHTA, CDR2 FQGNSA, per germline. CDR3 in amino acids: CASSSYGGSDTQYF. Written as DNA, the CDR3 is TGTGCCAGCAGCTCCTACGGAGGGTCGGATACGCAGTATTTT.

This chain uses TRBV12-3 or TRBV12-4 with TRBJ1-1; 7 bases are shared with TRBD1. This CDR3 comprises 13 residues. V lost 5 bases to trimming and J lost 4 bases; unmatched junction nucleotides: 4. The CDR3 is CASSTQGSTEAFF. The CDR3, as DNA: TGTGCCAGCAGTACACAGGGGAGCACTGAAGCTTTCTTT.

This clone has more than one count but fewer than ten. The J gene is TRBJ1-4, the V gene TRBV30; TRBD1 aligns across 7 bases. Germline-derived CDR1 and CDR2 are GTSNPN and SVGIG (reference sequence). The CDR3 is 14 amino acids. V lost 7 bases, J lost 5 bases, and 10 bases stayed unmatched. DNA of the CDR3: TGTGCCTCCATTACAGGGGCGGGCAATGAAAAACTGTTTTTT. It specifies CASITGAGNEKLFF.

This chain links TRBV19 with TRBJ2-6; no firm D call. This CDR3 comprises 14 residues. With 3 bases removed from V and 1 base from J, the gap between germline ends came to 4 bases. The germline gives CDR1 LNHDA, CDR2 SQIVND (reference sequence). The CDR3 here is CASSMASGANVLTF. Written as DNA, the CDR3 is TGTGCCAGTAGTATGGCTTCTGGGGCCAACGTCCTGACTTTC.

Only a few counts were recorded for this clone. V is TRBV6-6 and J is TRBJ2-1, with 12 bases aligning to TRBD2. With 8 bases clipped from V and 2 bases from J, the junction kept 4 bases outside the gene matches. Germline CDR1 is MNHNY and CDR2 is SVGAGI (reference sequence). The CDR3 loop spans 15 amino acids. CDR3 DNA: TGTGCCAGCGACCCTAGCGGGGGGGCCTACAATGAGCAGTTCTTC. Protein sequence: CASDPSGGAYNEQFF.

This clone appeared once. V and J are TRBV2 and TRBJ1-1; tentatively, D is TRBD1 (5 bases). Trimming took 6 bases from V and 1 from J, leaving 12 bases between them. The germline V gene has CDR1 SNHLY and CDR2 FYNNEI. The CDR3 loop spans 14 amino acids. The CDR3 DNA reads TGTGCCAGCAGGGGAAGACAGACGAACACTGAAGCTTTCTTT. Translation: CASRGRQTNTEAFF. Supplemented by reference TRBV2 and TRBJ1-1, the full variable domain reads EPEVTQTPSHQVTQMGQEVILRCVPISNHLYFYWYRQILGQKVEFLVSFYNNEISEKSEIFDDQFSVERPDGSNFTLKIRSTKLEDSAMYFCASRGRQTNTEAFFGQGTRLTVV.

The rearrangement joins TRBV4-3 to TRBJ1-1; D remains unclear. V lost 2 bases and J 1 base, leaving 8 bases between the germline ends. The CDR3 totals 14 residues. The germline CDR1 and CDR2 sequences are LGHNA and YSLEER. CDR3 sequence: CASSQSGGNTEAFF. The CDR3 nucleotides read TGCGCCAGCAGCCAAAGCGGAGGGAACACTGAAGCTTTCTTT.

The table lists this clone with a count of one. The chain joins TRBV5-6 to TRBJ1-3, with D tentatively TRBD1 (6 bases). The CDR3 sequence is 17 residues long. Trimming shortened V by 6 bases and J by 0 bases, and 19 bases separated the two germline ends. CDR1 is SGHDT and CDR2 is YYEEEE in the germline V gene. The CDR3 bases are TGTGCCAGCAATTACTACAGGACAGTCATCTCTGGAAACACCATATATTTT. This codes for CASNYYRTVISGNTIYF. Full variable domain (remainder filled in from reference TRBV5-6 and TRBJ1-3): DAGVTQSPTHLIKTRGQQVTLRCSPKSGHDTVSWYQQALGQGPQFIFQYYEEEERQRGNFPDRFSGHQFPNYSSELNVNALLLGDSALYLCASNYYRTVISGNTIYFGEGSWLTVV.

This clone was seen a single time. The V and J genes are TRBV5-4 and TRBJ2-6; possible D gene TRBD2, 6 bases. V was trimmed by 5 bases and J by 0 bases, leaving 21 bases between them. The CDR3 has 19 amino acids. CDR1 is SGHNT, CDR2 YYREEE, per germline (reference sequence). The CDR3 protein is CASSRGGRGSPSGANVLTF. CDR3 DNA: TGTGCCAGCAGTCGCGGAGGGCGGGGCTCTCCCTCTGGGGCCAACGTCCTGACTTTC.

This clone was seen just once. V is TRBV5-1 and J is TRBJ2-1; D is uncertain. The germline V gene has CDR1 SGHRS and CDR2 YFSETQ. V gave up 4 bases and J gave up 4 bases, with 12 bases separating them. This CDR3 comprises 14 residues. The CDR3 reads CASSLMASYNEQFF. For the CDR3, the DNA is TGCGCCAGCAGCCTGATGGCTAGTTACAATGAGCAGTTCTTC.

This clone occurred many times. The V and J genes are TRBV6-6 and TRBJ2-3, with D unclear. The CDR3 runs 18 residues. The V and J ends lost 5 bases and 2 bases respectively, with 23 bases between them. Germline lookup yields CDR1 MNHNY and CDR2 SVGAGI (reference sequence). CDR3 sequence (DNA): TGTGCCAGCAGTCCTCTGCCTAGACGGCGGCACCCCACAGATACGCAGTATTTT. Translation gives CASSPLPRRRHPTDTQYF.

The J gene is TRBJ1-2, the V gene TRBV29-1; weak D call: TRBD1 (6 bases). Germline V gives CDR1 SQVTM, CDR2 ANQGSEA. This CDR3 contains 14 residues. Trimming removed 1 base from V and 0 bases from J, with 9 bases in between. This CDR3 reads CSVEGAGANYGYTF. The DNA of the CDR3 is TGCAGCGTTGAAGGGGCAGGGGCTAACTATGGCTACACCTTC.

The rearrangement joins TRBV6-5 to TRBJ2-5, with D tentatively TRBD1 (6 bases). V lost 6 bases, J lost 4 bases, and 18 bases lay in between. This CDR3 is 15 amino acids long. Germline V CDR1 and CDR2: MNHEY, SVGAGI. The CDR3 protein is CASSTGTLMGETQYF. Written as DNA, the CDR3 is TGTGCCAGCAGCACCGGGACATTGATGGGAGAGACCCAGTACTTC.